Included here is one T cell receptor (beta chain) sequence, with context. The entry originates in a study of blood T cells in healthy people across ages. A J-beta primer mix and a sample-barcoded 5' primer were used in a second PCR of about 6 to 12 cycles. MiXCR, applied by TCRdb to the 5' RACE reads, yields one record per CDR3 protein. The profile shows 1.5 million to 2 million distinct CDR3 sequences, around half of them singletons. Material for sequencing was blood. This TCR was sampled from a woman between 40 and 55 years old in good health.

CDR3 nucleotide sequence: TGCAGCGTCCGAACCCCACAAAGCCGGGACTATGGCTACACCTTC. It yields the protein CSVRTPQSRDYGYTF. The genes are TRBV29-1 and TRBJ1-2; D ambiguous. This CDR3 contains 15 residues. The ends were cut back, 6 bases at V and 3 bases at J, with 20 bases in the middle. Germline lookup yields CDR1 SQVTM and CDR2 ANQGSEA.